The T cell receptor beta chain described here comes from a study of post-analysis software for immune sequencing data. For this clonotype: Its cognate antigen is unknown.

The CDR3 runs 11 residues. Germline trimming cut 7 bases from V and 7 bases from J; bases unmatched to any gene: 2. The V gene's germline CDR1 is SQVTM and CDR2 ANQGSEA. Overall study findings and caveats: There were five TRBV segments more frequent in patients than controls, and TRBV5-6, TRBV5-1 and TRBV20-1 were among them.

Unique molecular identifiers were carried by the TCR beta cDNA libraries. The source material, about 0.9 to 10 million T cells, gave rise to about 520,000 cDNA molecules. Via MiXCR, TCRdb re-called the PCR reads, giving one row per CDR3 protein. The table includes hundreds of thousands of distinct CDR3 sequences, approximately 33% detected once. This receptor was obtained from a girl aged 5 to 17 with multiple sclerosis. The sample comprised blood. The chain has TRBV29-1 and TRBJ2-1; the match to TRBD1 covers 9 bases. The CDR3 loop is CSGDRANEQFF. CDR3 nucleotides: TGCAGCGGGGACAGGGCTAATGAGCAGTTCTTC.